The 10 T cell receptor beta chains given below trace back to one sample, sequenced in a study of cytomegalovirus exposure and HLA in healthy donors. PCR primers comprised 60 Vbeta and 13 Jbeta primers. Only in-frame clones appear in the TCRdb table, and some are missing; sequencing was by immunoSEQ multiplex PCR. The data contain around 130,000 clones, around 75% of them singletons. What was sequenced was PBMCs. The receptors shown here come from a female donor in good health and CMV-seronegative.

The chain couples TRBV9 to TRBJ1-2; D is undetermined. V was shortened by 3 bases and J by 4 bases, with 13 bases between the two germline ends. Germline CDR1 is SGDLS and CDR2 is YYNGEE. The CDR3 length is 14 residues. As DNA, the CDR3 is TGTGCCAGCAGCGCCGAGCTACTTACCTATGGCTACACCTTC. It encodes CASSAELLTYGYTF. The whole variable domain, filled in from reference TRBV9 and TRBJ1-2, reads DSGVTQTPKHLITATGQRVTLRCSPRSGDLSVYWYQQSLDQGLQFLIQYYNGEERAKGNILERFSAQQFPDLHSELNLSSLELGDSALYFCASSAELLTYGYTFGSGTRLTVV.

V usage is TRBV18 and J usage is TRBJ1-4; D is ambiguous. CDR1 is KGHSH, CDR2 LQKENI, per germline. This CDR3 is 16 amino acids long. Trimming left V 3 bases short and J 2 bases short, with 13 bases between. In DNA, the CDR3 is TGTGCCAGCTCACCCGGAACAGCCAGGACTAATGAAAAACTGTTTTTT. Residues: CASSPGTARTNEKLFF.

This chain connects TRBV28 to TRBJ2-7, with TRBD2 matching 13 bases. CDR1 and CDR2 from the germline V gene are MDHEN and SYDVKM. The CDR3 consists of 14 residues. V was pared by 6 bases and J by 3 bases, with 2 bases of the junction left unmatched. The CDR3 coding sequence is TGTGCCAGCAGGGGGACTAGCGGGAACTACGAGCAGTACTTC. It is translated as CASRGTSGNYEQYF.

The V and J genes are TRBV28 and TRBJ2-3; D perhaps matches TRBD2 (5 bases). The CDR3 is 14 amino acids. V was pared by 2 bases and J by 4 bases, with 10 bases between. From germline, CDR1 is MDHEN and CDR2 SYDVKM. CDR3: CASSLRGSPDTQYF. For the CDR3, the DNA is TGTGCCAGCAGTTTACGAGGGTCCCCAGATACGCAGTATTTT.

To note about this clone: Other DNA sequences from this sample encode an identical CDR3 as well. The gene calls are TRBV6-5 and TRBJ1-1; 8 positions match TRBD1. The ends lost 6 bases at V and 1 base at J; junction bases unmatched: 4. Germline loops: CDR1 MNHEY, CDR2 SVGAGI. This CDR3 is built from 14 residues. CDR3 bases: TGTGCCAGCAGAGGACAGGGTGGGAACACTGAAGCTTTCTTT. Protein product: CASRGQGGNTEAFF.

Comment on this clone: The same CDR3 also results from other DNA sequences found in this sample. The DNA for the CDR3 is TGTGCCAGCAGTAGACTAGCGTCCTACGAGCAGTACTTC. Residues: CASSRLASYEQYF. V and J are TRBV6-1 and TRBJ2-7; 8 nucleotides line up with TRBD2. After removal of 5 bases from V and 1 base from J, the junction contained 1 base not matched to a gene. There are 13 residues in the CDR3. The germline V gene encodes CDR1 MNHNS and CDR2 SASEGT.

The V call is TRBV5-6, the J call TRBJ1-4; 7 bases agree with TRBD1. J lost 0 bases, V lost 0 bases, and 5 bases had no gene match. This CDR3 has 17 amino acids. Germline V gene data show CDR1 as SGHDT and CDR2 as YYEEEE. Written as DNA, the CDR3 is TGTGCCAGCAGCTTGGCCGGGACAGCAACAACTAATGAAAAACTGTTTTTT. Its translation is CASSLAGTATTNEKLFF.

The chain has TRBV5-1 and TRBJ2-2, with 12 bases lining up with TRBD2. CDR1 is SGHRS and CDR2 is YFSETQ in the germline V gene. Trimming cost V 2 bases and J 4 bases; bases outside gene matches: 3. The length of the CDR3 is 16 residues. Here the CDR3 DNA reads TGCGCCAGCAGCTTCGGACTAGCGGGATTCACCGGGGAGCTGTTTTTT. It translates to CASSFGLAGFTGELFF.

The chain has TRBV30 and TRBJ1-5; D not resolved. Per the germline V gene, CDR1 is GTSNPN and CDR2 is SVGIG (reference sequence). The CDR3 covers 14 residues. Between the trimmed V and J ends, which lost 5 bases and 5 bases, there was a span of 16 bases. Here the CDR3 DNA reads TGTGCCTGGTCACCGAGGGATGACCATCAGCCCCAGCATTTT. Protein sequence: CAWSPRDDHQPQHF.

The V call is TRBV6-6, the J call TRBJ2-7, with D perhaps matching TRBD2 (5 bases). The germline V and J ends were trimmed by 2 bases and 0 bases, with 8 bases remaining between them. Germline loops: CDR1 MNHNY, CDR2 SVGAGI (reference sequence). This CDR3 is 14 amino acids long. The CDR3: CASSYVEDSYEQYF. In DNA, the CDR3 is TGTGCCAGCAGTTACGTGGAGGACTCCTACGAGCAGTACTTC.